Shown below are 2 T cell receptor beta chains from a single sample sequenced in a study of cytomegalovirus exposure and HLA in healthy donors. 13 Jbeta primers and 60 Vbeta primers were used for the PCR. Sequenced by immunoSEQ multiplex PCR; TCRdb stores in-frame clones only, minus some. The sample includes some 200,000 clones, roughly 91% of them seen just once. Material: PBMCs. Source of these receptors: a woman aged 18 to 35 in good health and CMV-seronegative.

The chain carries TRBV4-3 and TRBJ1-3; TRBD1 might be the D (6 bases). The V gene's germline CDR1 is LGHNA and CDR2 YSLEER. Trimming removed 0 bases from V and 0 bases from J, with 9 bases in between. The CDR3 spans 16 residues. The CDR3 bases are TGCGCCAGCAGCCAAGAAAGGGGGATCTCTGGAAACACCATATATTTT. This encodes CASSQERGISGNTIYF.

This chain joins TRBV7-9 and TRBJ2-5, with a possible D match to TRBD1 (6 bases). The closer fit of TRBJ2-7 to the DNA end suggests the J call may be wrong. CDR1 SEHNR and CDR2 FQNEAQ come from the germline V gene (reference sequence). The CDR3 contains 15 residues. This chain's CDR3 is CASSKSGVGSYEQYF. The CDR3 nucleotides are TGTGCCAGCAGCAAATCAGGGGTCGGCTCCTACGAGCAGTACTTC.